The 31 T cell receptor beta chains listed next were all sequenced from one sample in a study of patients and donors after allogeneic stem cell transplantation. TCRdb redid the calling of the RT-PCR reads with MiXCR, one entry per CDR3 protein. The data show about 76,000 distinct CDR3 sequences, approximately 25% seen once. Sequencing was done on a sample of blood, either unsorted or a sorted T cell fraction (not recorded which). The origin of the receptors is a human donor who was either an allogeneic HSCT recipient or a stem cell or donor lymphocyte infusion donor (not recorded which). It is not recorded whose cells these are; they may come from a transplant donor.

This rearrangement joins TRBV29-1 to TRBJ2-3; D is undetermined. The CDR3 consists of 13 residues. Trimming took 5 bases from V and 1 from J, leaving 10 bases between them. CDR1 SQVTM and CDR2 ANQGSEA come from the germline V gene. CDR3 region: CSVRVGGTDTQYF. CDR3 DNA sequence: TGCAGCGTTCGAGTCGGAGGCACAGATACGCAGTATTTT.

The rearrangement uses TRBV6-5 and TRBJ1-4; perhaps TRBD1 as D (6 bases). The CDR3 runs 16 residues. Trimming removed 5 bases from V and 8 bases from J, with 21 bases in between. CDR1 MNHEY and CDR2 SVGAGI come from the germline V gene. The CDR3: CASSPISGTPAEKLFF. DNA of the CDR3: TGTGCCAGCAGTCCCATATCCGGGACACCGGCCGAAAAACTGTTTTTT.

This chain joins TRBV7-9 and TRBJ1-1; TRBD1 matches at 9 bases. After removal of 0 bases from V and 5 bases from J, the junction contained 16 bases not matched to a gene. Per the germline V gene, CDR1 is SEHNR and CDR2 is FQNEAQ (reference sequence). There are 19 residues in the CDR3. The CDR3 DNA reads as TGTGCCAGCAGCTTAGCCCGGGACAGGGCGATTTTTAGGGTTACTGAAGCTTTCTTT. This gives the protein CASSLARDRAIFRVTEAFF.

The sample holds a few counts of this clonotype. The J gene is TRBJ1-2, the V gene TRBV12-3 or TRBV12-4; 8 bases agree with TRBD1. The CDR3 length is 13 residues. V dropped 7 bases and J dropped 14; count of bases not matched to a gene: 15. CDR3 nucleotide sequence: TGTGCCAGCAAGCCTACGAACCAGGGGGCTGGTACCTTC. This encodes CASKPTNQGAGTF.

The chain is built from TRBV9 and TRBJ2-7; no clear D gene. V lost 2 bases and J lost 5, with 11 bases in between. The CDR3 contains 13 residues. Per the germline V gene, CDR1 is SGDLS and CDR2 is YYNGEE. CDR3 residues: CASSVGDSHEQYF. DNA of the CDR3: TGTGCCAGCAGCGTCGGAGATAGCCACGAGCAGTACTTC.

This clonotype was seen a few times. The genes are TRBV12-3 or TRBV12-4 and TRBJ1-2; D gene uncertain. V shed 2 bases and J shed 4 bases, with 14 bases lying between them. This CDR3 is 15 amino acids long. The CDR3 DNA reads as TGTGCCAGCAGTTTACCGCGTTTGCGGCCCTATGGCTACACCTTC. Protein product: CASSLPRLRPYGYTF.

This rearrangement joins TRBV7-3 to TRBJ2-3; 10 nucleotides agree with TRBD1. The germline CDR1 and CDR2 sequences are SGHTA and FQGTGA. V was pared by 1 base and J by 2 bases, with 3 bases of the junction left unmatched. The CDR3 runs to 16 residues. The DNA of the CDR3 is TGTGCCAGCAGCTTAATGACAGGGGGCGCCACAGATACGCAGTATTTT. Its protein is CASSLMTGGATDTQYF.

In this sample, this clonotype turned up a few times. The genes are TRBV7-6 and TRBJ1-1; tentatively, D is TRBD1 (6 bases). There are 13 residues in the CDR3. Germline lookup yields CDR1 SGHVS and CDR2 FNYEAQ. V lost 4 bases and J lost 8, with 14 bases in between. The CDR3 nucleotides are TGTGCCAGCAGCTCAAGACAGGACCGGGAAGCTTTCTTT. Translating it yields CASSSRQDREAFF.

This sequence joins TRBV5-8 and TRBJ2-5; 7 bases match TRBD1. Trimming at V came to 4 bases and at J to 1 base, leaving 4 bases not matched to a gene. The CDR3 sequence is 14 residues long. Germline CDR1 reads SGHTS; CDR2 reads YDEGEE. For the CDR3, the DNA is TGTGCCAGCAGCATCGGGACAGTCCAAGAGACCCAGTACTTC. It codes for CASSIGTVQETQYF.

This clonotype was observed a few times. J is TRBJ1-2 and V is TRBV7-2, with D maybe TRBD1 (6 bases). Trimming stripped 3 bases from V and 13 bases from J, with 21 bases between. CDR1 and CDR2 from the germline V gene are SGHTA and FQGNSA. CDR3 length: 14 amino acids. The CDR3 region has the DNA TGTGCCAGCAGCTTGGACAGCTCATCCCCTGGGTCCACCTTC. As protein: CASSLDSSSPGSTF.

This clonotype was seen only a few times. The chain is built from TRBV4-1 and TRBJ1-4, with D hard to call. Germline CDR1 reads MGHRA; CDR2 reads YSYEKL. V was clipped by 3 bases and J by 0 bases, with 17 bases between them. The CDR3 is 18 residues long. CDR3 sequence (DNA): TGCGCCAGCAGCCATCGGACTCCGGGCATCTCAACTAATGAAAAACTGTTTTTT. It translates to CASSHRTPGISTNEKLFF.

The rearrangement joins TRBV5-1 to TRBJ2-1; 10 bases line up with TRBD2. CDR1 and CDR2 from the germline V gene are SGHRS and YFSETQ. The CDR3 is 15 residues long. J lost 8 bases, V lost 5 bases, and 10 bases had no gene match. CDR3 sequence (DNA): TGCGCCAGCAGTTACACTAGCGGGGCCTTGTATGAGCAGTTCTTC. Translated, it gives CASSYTSGALYEQFF.

V gene TRBV20-1 combines with J gene TRBJ1-4; 9 positions match TRBD1. After removal of 3 bases from V and 6 bases from J, the junction contained 2 bases not matched to a gene. CDR1 is DFQATT and CDR2 is SNEGSKA in the germline V gene (reference sequence). The CDR3 spans 13 residues. CDR3 loop: CSASRDRDEKLFF. The DNA of the CDR3 is TGCAGTGCTAGTAGGGACAGGGATGAAAAACTGTTTTTT.

J is TRBJ2-7 and V is TRBV12-3 or TRBV12-4; unclear D gene. This CDR3 is built from 13 residues. V shed 2 bases and J shed 2 bases, with 7 bases lying between them. CDR3 in amino acids: CASSLRSAYEQYF. As DNA, the CDR3 is TGTGCCAGCAGTTTACGCAGCGCCTACGAGCAGTACTTC.

The chain uses TRBV9 and TRBJ2-7; 10 bases agree with TRBD2. The CDR3 runs 17 residues. The germline V gene has CDR1 SGDLS and CDR2 YYNGEE. Trimming cost V 3 bases and J 5 bases; bases outside gene matches: 14. CDR3 sequence reads: CASSAGASSGRFHEQYF. The CDR3 region has the DNA TGTGCCAGCAGCGCCGGGGCGTCTAGCGGGAGATTCCACGAGCAGTACTTC.

The V call is TRBV29-1, the J call TRBJ2-5; D unresolved. The CDR3 loop spans 12 amino acids. From germline, CDR1 is SQVTM and CDR2 ANQGSEA. The ends were cut back, 6 bases at V and 4 bases at J, with 12 bases in the middle. The CDR3 protein is CSVRNIGETQYF. The CDR3 DNA sequence: TGCAGCGTCCGGAATATTGGAGAGACCCAGTACTTC.

The chain combines TRBV29-1 with TRBJ2-1; D might be TRBD1 or TRBD2, each matching 5 bases. Trimming removed 3 bases from V and 4 bases from J, with 13 bases in between. The CDR3 contains 14 residues. Germline V CDR1 and CDR2: SQVTM, ANQGSEA. The DNA of the CDR3 is TGCAGCGTTGAGGCACAGGAGGTATACAATGAGCAGTTCTTC. Amino acids: CSVEAQEVYNEQFF.

Concerning this clonotype itself: A much larger clone sits a single nucleotide away, making a read error possible. The rearrangement uses TRBV12-3 or TRBV12-4 and TRBJ1-4; no firm D call. Trimming pared 3 bases from V and 3 bases from J, leaving 8 bases between. This CDR3 is built from 14 residues. Written as DNA, the CDR3 is TGTGCCAGCAGTTTTGTCAGCTCTAATGAAAAACTGTTTTTT. This gives the protein CASSFVSSNEKLFF.

This clonotype was observed many times. This chain joins TRBV20-1 and TRBJ1-2; TRBD1 agrees at 8 bases. CDR3 length: 14 residues. Germline values: CDR1 DFQATT, CDR2 SNEGSKA (reference sequence). With V trimmed by 3 bases and J by 5 bases, 8 bases remained unmatched. Here the CDR3 reads CSARHQGAKYGYTF. CDR3 bases: TGCAGTGCTAGGCACCAGGGGGCCAAATATGGCTACACCTTC.

This clonotype turned up a few times. The V gene is TRBV5-1, the J gene TRBJ2-5; D unclear. CDR1 and CDR2 (germline): SGHRS, YFSETQ. Trimming took 5 bases from V and 5 from J, leaving 10 bases between them. This CDR3 has 12 residues. CDR3 DNA: TGCGCCAGCAGTCTCATGGCGGAGACCCAGTACTTC. Translating it yields CASSLMAETQYF.

V is TRBV12-5 and J is TRBJ1-1; the D gene is possibly TRBD1 (6 bases). V dropped 3 bases and J dropped 0 bases, with 8 bases sitting between them. CDR3 size: 14 residues. Germline V CDR1 and CDR2: LGHNT, FRNRAP. CDR3 amino acids: CASGFGQMNTEAFF. Here the CDR3 DNA reads TGTGCTAGTGGTTTCGGACAGATGAACACTGAAGCTTTCTTT.

The rearrangement uses TRBV19 and TRBJ1-5; D remains unclear. Germline-derived CDR1 and CDR2 are LNHDA and SQIVND (reference sequence). V lost 6 bases, J lost 4 bases, and 19 bases lay in between. The CDR3 is 16 residues long. CDR3 sequence (DNA): TGTGCCAGTAGGCCCGGCATCCTGGCCAGAAATCAGCCCCAGCATTTT. Protein sequence: CASRPGILARNQPQHF.

This clonotype was counted only a few times. This chain links TRBV12-3 or TRBV12-4 with TRBJ1-5; 10 bases align to TRBD1. Unmatched junction bases numbered 2, after V lost 4 bases and J lost 2 bases. CDR3 size: 15 residues. This CDR3 is CASSSGTGGNQPQHF. In DNA form, the CDR3 reads TGTGCCAGCAGTTCCGGGACAGGGGGCAATCAGCCCCAGCATTTT.

In this sample, this clonotype turned up a few times. The chain joins TRBV7-9 to TRBJ2-5, with D tentatively TRBD2 (5 bases). Germline lookup yields CDR1 SEHNR and CDR2 FQNEAQ (reference sequence). V was clipped by 5 bases and J by 5 bases, with 12 bases between them. The CDR3 is 13 amino acids. In nucleotides, the CDR3 is TGTGCCAGCAGCGCACCCTGGAGGGAGACCCAGTACTTC. Protein sequence: CASSAPWRETQYF.

This clonotype was picked up a small number of times. The chain carries TRBV20-1 and TRBJ1-1; no definite D call. The ends were cut back, 1 base at V and 4 bases at J, with 10 bases in the middle. The CDR3 has 13 amino acids. Germline loops: CDR1 DFQATT, CDR2 SNEGSKA (reference sequence). CDR3 loop: CSARGAGATEAFF. CDR3 sequence (DNA): TGCAGTGCTAGAGGGGCGGGCGCCACTGAAGCTTTCTTT.

There are a few counts of this clonotype. The V and J genes are TRBV12-3 or TRBV12-4 and TRBJ2-1; 7 positions match TRBD1. V lost 10 bases, J lost 2 bases, and 5 bases stayed unmatched. The CDR3 totals 13 residues. The CDR3 nucleotides are TGTGCCACGACAGGGAGCGCCTACAATGAGCAGTTCTTC. Its translation is CATTGSAYNEQFF.

The count of this clonotype is one. V and J are TRBV4-2 and TRBJ2-7; 10 bases align to TRBD2. Germline values: CDR1 LGHNA, CDR2 YNFKEQ. The CDR3 is made up of 12 amino acids. J gave up 3 bases and V 8 bases, and 1 base lay outside the gene matches. The CDR3 nucleotides are TGTGCCAGCGGGACTAGCGTCTACGAGCAGTACTTC. It specifies CASGTSVYEQYF.

This clonotype was seen many times. The V call is TRBV4-1, the J call TRBJ2-5, with D tentatively TRBD1 (6 bases). The V gene lost 0 bases and the J gene lost 4 bases, with 12 bases spanning the gap. This CDR3 comprises 15 residues. The germline V gene has CDR1 MGHRA and CDR2 YSYEKL. CDR3 bases: TGCGCCAGCAGCCAAGACACAGGGAGAGGAGAGACCCAGTACTTC. Amino acid sequence: CASSQDTGRGETQYF.

The chain uses TRBV27 and TRBJ2-2; D perhaps matches TRBD1 (6 bases). The germline CDR1 and CDR2 sequences are MNHEY and SMNVEV (reference sequence). V was pared by 3 bases and J by 5 bases, with 16 bases between. The CDR3 has 16 amino acids. CDR3 nucleotide sequence: TGTGCCAGCAGTTTGGTTGGGACAATGAAGACCGGGGAGCTGTTTTTT. As protein: CASSLVGTMKTGELFF.

There are many counts of this clonotype. The V and J genes are TRBV14 and TRBJ2-3; 9 bases match TRBD1. The CDR3 contains 16 residues. The V segment lost 1 base and the J segment 2 bases; nucleotides outside the gene matches: 4. Germline V gene data show CDR1 as SGHDN and CDR2 as FVKESK. This chain's CDR3 is CASSQGGTGTTDTQYF. CDR3 bases: TGTGCCAGCAGCCAAGGTGGGACAGGGACCACAGATACGCAGTATTTT.

This clonotype was seen a few times. The chain uses TRBV7-2 and TRBJ1-1; maybe TRBD1 (5 bases). The germline V gene encodes CDR1 SGHTA and CDR2 FQGNSA. V lost 2 bases and J 4 bases, leaving 11 bases between the germline ends. This CDR3 region has 14 residues. Written as DNA, the CDR3 is TGTGCCAGCAGCTTACCCGGGAGGGGCACTGAAGCTTTCTTT. Its protein product is CASSLPGRGTEAFF.